This TCR beta chain was captured in a study of naive and memory T cell subsets. Findings and limits, study-wide: Potentially, T cell activation and differentiation skew this RNA-based measurement.

Amplification of ligated cDNA took four PCR rounds with SP2 and nested alpha and beta constant primers. In TCRdb, the 5' RACE reads were re-called with MiXCR into one record per CDR3 protein. The sample yields 30,000 to 40,000 distinct CDR3 sequences, around 17% seen once. V dropped 3 bases and J dropped 1 base, with 13 bases sitting between them. From germline, CDR1 is MNHEY and CDR2 SVGAGI. This CDR3 has 15 residues. This clonotype occurred a few times. Its antigen remains unidentified. A UMI-containing oligonucleotide was joined by 3' ligation to the TCR cDNA template. This sequence was found in a female donor in good health. The chain couples TRBV6-5 to TRBJ2-7, with D perhaps TRBD2 (5 bases). CDR3: CASSYRGVGSYEQYF. CDR3 coding DNA: TGTGCCAGCAGTTATCGGGGTGTCGGGTCCTACGAGCAGTACTTC.